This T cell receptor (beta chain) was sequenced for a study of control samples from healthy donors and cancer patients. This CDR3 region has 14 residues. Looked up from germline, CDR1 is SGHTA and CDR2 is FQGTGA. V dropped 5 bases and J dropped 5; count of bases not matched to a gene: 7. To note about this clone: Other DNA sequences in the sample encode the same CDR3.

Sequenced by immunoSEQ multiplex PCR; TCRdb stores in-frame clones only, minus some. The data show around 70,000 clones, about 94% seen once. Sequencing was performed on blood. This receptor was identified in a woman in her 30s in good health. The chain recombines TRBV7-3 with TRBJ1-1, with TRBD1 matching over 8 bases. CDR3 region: CASSLTGGDTEAFF. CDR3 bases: TGTGCCAGCAGCCTCACAGGGGGGGATACTGAAGCTTTCTTT.